These 31 T cell receptor beta chains were sequenced from one sample in a study of cytomegalovirus exposure and HLA in healthy donors. Generated by immunoSEQ multiplex PCR, the TCRdb table keeps only in-frame clones and is missing some. Here the sample spans roughly 100,000 clones, 75% to 90% being singletons. The material sequenced was PBMCs. The origin of the receptors is a man younger than 35 in good health and CMV-seropositive.

This clone came up once. The chain uses TRBV16 and TRBJ2-2, with D perhaps TRBD1 (6 bases). V gave up 6 bases and J gave up 2 bases, with 10 bases separating them. Germline CDR1 is KGHSY and CDR2 is FQNENV. The CDR3 is 14 amino acids. The CDR3 bases are TGTGCCAGCAGTTTGGACAGAAACACCGGGGAGCTGTTTTTT. Translating gives CASSLDRNTGELFF.

The chain couples TRBV4-2 to TRBJ2-7; 10 bases line up with TRBD2. The CDR3 spans 15 residues. V shed 3 bases and J 2 bases; nucleotides not matched to a gene: 4. Germline CDR1 is LGHNA and CDR2 is YNFKEQ. The CDR3 region has the DNA TGTGCCAGCAGCCAGGCCGGGACTAGCGCCTACGAGCAGTACTTC. Translated, it gives CASSQAGTSAYEQYF.

The genes are TRBV18 and TRBJ2-7; 10 nucleotides align to TRBD1. The CDR3 loop spans 14 amino acids. Germline values: CDR1 KGHSH, CDR2 LQKENI. Unmatched junction bases numbered 1, after V lost 3 bases and J lost 2 bases. CDR3 DNA: TGTGCCAGCTCACCGGGGACAGGGGCCTACGAGCAGTACTTC. Translation gives CASSPGTGAYEQYF.

The chain employs TRBV29-1 and TRBJ1-1; TRBD1 aligns across 7 bases. The CDR3 sequence is 14 residues long. Germline V gene data show CDR1 as SQVTM and CDR2 as ANQGSEA. With 4 bases clipped from V and 3 bases from J, the junction kept 8 bases outside the gene matches. CDR3 DNA sequence: TGCAGCGTTGTACGTGACAGGGTGGACACTGAAGCTTTCTTT. Residues: CSVVRDRVDTEAFF.

The J gene is TRBJ1-5, the V gene TRBV12-5; D call uncertain. V lost 2 bases and J 0 bases, leaving 11 bases between the germline ends. This CDR3 has 16 residues. From germline, CDR1 is LGHNT and CDR2 FRNRAP. The CDR3 reads CASGLFPQYSNQPQHF. The CDR3, as DNA: TGTGCTAGTGGTTTGTTCCCCCAGTATAGCAATCAGCCCCAGCATTTT.

The genes are TRBV7-9 and TRBJ1-2; D is possibly TRBD1 (6 bases). Germline V gives CDR1 SEHNR, CDR2 FQNEAQ (reference sequence). Trimming took off 5 bases at V and 3 bases at J, with 22 bases between the two ends. This CDR3 is 17 amino acids long. The CDR3 nucleotides are TGTGCCAGCAGCCCTTACCCGACCCGGGGGGGCGACTATGGCTACACCTTC. Encoded protein: CASSPYPTRGGDYGYTF. The whole variable domain, remainder taken from reference TRBV7-9 and TRBJ1-2, is DTGVSQNPRHKITKRGQNVTFRCDPISEHNRLYWYRQTLGQGPEFLTYFQNEAQLEKSRLLSDRFSAERPKGSFSTLEIQRTEQGDSAMYLCASSPYPTRGGDYGYTFGSGTRLTVV.

This clone was counted a single time. CDR3 nucleotide sequence: TGTGCCAGCAGTCGGGGGGGCTCGAGCACTGAAGCTTTCTTT. Protein product: CASSRGGSSTEAFF. V and J are TRBV6-5 and TRBJ1-1; tentative D call: TRBD1 (6 bases). The CDR3 has 14 residues. CDR1 and CDR2 from the germline V gene are MNHEY and SVGAGI. V was clipped by 5 bases and J by 4 bases, with 14 bases between them.

This chain uses TRBV28 with TRBJ2-7, with 9 bases lining up with TRBD1. With 2 bases clipped from V and 1 base from J, the junction kept 3 bases outside the gene matches. Germline V lookup: CDR1 MDHEN, CDR2 SYDVKM. The CDR3 covers 15 residues. CDR3: CASSLGGTGSYEQYV. Written as DNA, the CDR3 is TGTGCCAGCAGTTTAGGGGGGACAGGGTCCTACGAGCAGTACGTC.

The chain uses TRBV29-1 and TRBJ2-7; TRBD1 matches 9 bases. Germline CDR1 is SQVTM and CDR2 is ANQGSEA. After removal of 4 bases from V and 7 bases from J, the junction contained 8 bases not matched to a gene. The CDR3 has 13 amino acids. The CDR3 loop reads CSVGDRAFGEQYF. The CDR3 DNA is TGCAGCGTTGGGGACAGGGCCTTTGGGGAGCAGTACTTC.

The chain employs TRBV10-3 and TRBJ1-5; 9 bases align to TRBD1. CDR3 length: 13 amino acids. CDR1 and CDR2 from the germline V gene are ENHRY and SYGVKD. After removal of 6 bases from V and 7 bases from J, the junction contained 4 bases not matched to a gene. For the CDR3, the DNA is TGTGCCATCAGCACGGACAGGGGACAGCCCCAGCATTTT. Residues: CAISTDRGQPQHF.

Concerning this clone: One end of the junction fails to match germline, which may point to a read error. The rearrangement links TRBV7-9 to TRBJ2-1; 7 bases agree with TRBD1. Germline CDR1 and CDR2: SEHNR and FQNEAQ (reference sequence). The CDR3 runs 13 residues. The CDR3 reads CASSHQGDRYNLF. The CDR3 nucleotides are TGTGCCAGCAGCCACCAAGGGGACAGATATAACCTCTTC.

J is TRBJ2-5 and V is TRBV2; 7 bases match TRBD1. Trimming cost V 7 bases and J 7 bases; bases outside gene matches: 12. The germline V gene encodes CDR1 SNHLY and CDR2 FYNNEI. This CDR3 comprises 14 residues. The DNA for the CDR3 is TGTGCCAGCACTGGTACAGGGGCTGGGGGGACCCAGTACTTC. Its protein is CASTGTGAGGTQYF.

For this clone: This may come from a read error, since a much larger clone is one base off. Different DNA sequences within this sample yield the same CDR3. V gene TRBV2 combines with J gene TRBJ2-7; TRBD1 aligns across 8 bases. This CDR3 spans 13 amino acids. CDR1 and CDR2 from the germline V gene are SNHLY and FYNNEI. Trimming at V came to 4 bases and at J to 3 bases, leaving 2 bases not matched to a gene. The CDR3, as DNA: TGTGCCAGCAGTGTTGGACAGGGCTACGAGCAGTACTTC. Translation: CASSVGQGYEQYF.

The chain links TRBV18 to TRBJ2-3, with no clear D. CDR1 is KGHSH and CDR2 is LQKENI in the germline V gene. This CDR3 region has 15 residues. Trimming removed 1 base at V and 0 bases at J, with 8 bases between. The CDR3 DNA follows: TGTGCCAGCTCACCACTTATTATCAGCACAGATACGCAGTATTTT. This encodes CASSPLIISTDTQYF.

J is TRBJ2-7 and V is TRBV7-9, with 11 bases fitting TRBD2. Per germline, CDR1 SEHNR and CDR2 FQNEAQ (reference sequence). The junction had 3 bases not matched to a gene; V was cut back by 5 bases and J by 3 bases. CDR3 length equals 14 residues. CDR3 region: CASSPGTSGYEQYF. In DNA form, the CDR3 reads TGTGCCAGCAGCCCCGGGACTAGCGGCTACGAGCAGTACTTC.

The rearrangement joins TRBV28 to TRBJ2-3; a weak D match, TRBD2 (6 bases). Germline V CDR1 and CDR2: MDHEN, SYDVKM. V lost 3 bases to trimming and J lost 2 bases, with 15 bases between them. This CDR3 region has 16 residues. The CDR3 nucleotides are TGTGCCAGCAGTTTCGTCCGGGACTTCCCCACAGATACGCAGTATTTT. Translated, it gives CASSFVRDFPTDTQYF.

This chain joins TRBV27 and TRBJ1-1; 9 nucleotides line up with TRBD1. The CDR3 contains 14 residues. J was trimmed by 4 bases and V by 6 bases; bases with no gene match: 6. The germline gives CDR1 MNHEY, CDR2 SMNVEV (reference sequence). CDR3 in amino acids: CASRYRGPGTEAFF. The DNA of the CDR3 is TGTGCCAGCAGGTACAGGGGGCCCGGCACTGAAGCTTTCTTT.

This rearrangement joins TRBV7-6 to TRBJ2-7, with 10 bases aligning to TRBD2. The CDR3 sequence is 17 residues long. Trimming removed 2 bases from V and 5 bases from J; junction bases left unmatched: 12. From germline, CDR1 is SGHVS and CDR2 FNYEAQ. CDR3 coding DNA: TGTGCCAGCAGCTTATTAGGAGCTAGCGGGAGCCCCCACGAGCAGTACTTC. This gives the protein CASSLLGASGSPHEQYF.

The rearrangement joins TRBV7-9 to TRBJ2-3, with D perhaps TRBD2 (6 bases). Trimming removed 4 bases at V and 2 bases at J, with 19 bases between. Germline CDR1 and CDR2: SEHNR and FQNEAQ (reference sequence). This CDR3 is built from 17 residues. The CDR3 is CASSSSIADLNTDTQYF. The CDR3 DNA follows: TGTGCCAGCAGCTCTTCTATAGCGGATTTAAACACAGATACGCAGTATTTT. Full variable domain (remainder filled in from reference TRBV7-9 and TRBJ2-3): DTGVSQNPRHKITKRGQNVTFRCDPISEHNRLYWYRQTLGQGPEFLTYFQNEAQLEKSRLLSDRFSAERPKGSFSTLEIQRTEQGDSAMYLCASSSSIADLNTDTQYFGPGTRLTVL.

This chain links TRBV15 with TRBJ2-1; possibly TRBD2 for D (5 bases). The CDR3 spans 14 residues. Trimming cost V 1 base and J 8 bases, with 12 bases left between them. Germline V gives CDR1 LNHNV, CDR2 YYDKDF (reference sequence). The chain's CDR3 is CATSRVRGSDEQFF. CDR3 sequence (DNA): TGTGCCACCAGCAGAGTCCGTGGGAGCGATGAGCAGTTCTTC.

The V gene is TRBV6-6, the J gene TRBJ2-7; perhaps TRBD1 as D (6 bases). Germline-derived CDR1 and CDR2 are MNHNY and SVGAGI (reference sequence). This CDR3 spans 12 amino acids. V lost 5 bases and J 8 bases, leaving 13 bases between the germline ends. The CDR3 here is CASSIGQSQQYF. The CDR3 DNA reads as TGTGCCAGCAGTATAGGACAGTCACAGCAGTACTTC.

This clone was observed a few times. The chain combines TRBV2 with TRBJ2-7; 8 nucleotides match TRBD2. CDR1 and CDR2 from the germline V gene are SNHLY and FYNNEI. The trim removed 0 bases at V and 5 bases at J, leaving 6 bases unmatched. CDR3 length: 15 amino acids. The CDR3 is CASSEAGTRFHEQYV. The CDR3, as DNA: TGTGCCAGCAGTGAAGCCGGGACTAGATTCCACGAGCAGTACGTC.

This clone appeared once. The chain links TRBV19 to TRBJ2-3; D is possibly TRBD2 (5 bases). V was trimmed by 10 bases and J by 0 bases, leaving 14 bases between them. The CDR3 is 14 residues long. CDR1 and CDR2 from the germline V gene are LNHDA and SQIVND (reference sequence). The CDR3 loop is CATTDFPSTDTQYF. For the CDR3, the DNA is TGTGCCACCACGGACTTTCCTAGCACAGATACGCAGTATTTT.

This sequence joins TRBV5-1 and TRBJ2-5; D is perhaps TRBD2 (6 bases). This CDR3 has 15 amino acids. V shed 4 bases and J shed 1 base, with 14 bases lying between them. Germline V lookup: CDR1 SGHRS, CDR2 YFSETQ. The CDR3 region has the DNA TGCGCCAGCAGCGAGGATGGACTAAGCCAAGAGACCCAGTACTTC. This encodes CASSEDGLSQETQYF.

The V and J genes are TRBV2 and TRBJ2-1; D not resolved. This CDR3 has 12 amino acids. Trimming left V 6 bases short and J 2 bases short, with 5 bases between. The germline V gene has CDR1 SNHLY and CDR2 FYNNEI. CDR3 sequence (DNA): TGTGCCAGCAGCGAGGCCTACAATGAGCAGTTCTTC. Its protein product is CASSEAYNEQFF.

CDR3 residues: CASSSPPSVAGSTDTQYF. Here the CDR3 DNA reads TGTGCCAGCAGTTCGCCCCCCTCGGTAGCGGGAAGCACAGATACGCAGTATTTT. This chain links TRBV28 with TRBJ2-3; TRBD2 matches at 8 bases. This CDR3 contains 18 residues. V was clipped by 4 bases and J by 0 bases; unmatched bases: 12. Germline CDR1 MDHEN, CDR2 SYDVKM.

The chain uses TRBV27 and TRBJ2-1, with 7 bases matching TRBD2. Trimming at V came to 5 bases and at J to 1 base, leaving 11 bases not matched to a gene. Germline loops: CDR1 MNHEY, CDR2 SMNVEV (reference sequence). The CDR3 extends over 17 amino acids. In DNA form, the CDR3 reads TGTGCCAGCAGTCTCAAGAGCGGGGTCGGATCCTACAATGAGCAGTTCTTC. Translation gives CASSLKSGVGSYNEQFF.

Here the CDR3 reads CASSLGATEQYV. CDR3 nucleotide sequence: TGTGCCAGCAGCTTAGGGGCTACCGAGCAGTACGTC. This sequence joins TRBV7-9 and TRBJ2-7; D remains unclear. The CDR3 is 12 residues long. Trimming took 1 base from V and 6 from J, leaving 7 bases between them. CDR1 is SEHNR, CDR2 FQNEAQ, per germline (reference sequence).

A single count supports this clone. The chain carries TRBV5-6 and TRBJ2-2; D uncertain. From germline, CDR1 is SGHDT and CDR2 YYEEEE. Deletions cut 2 bases from V and 5 bases from J, with 13 bases between. The CDR3 loop spans 15 amino acids. In nucleotides, the CDR3 is TGTGCCAGCAGCTTACGTGCAGGTCGAACCGGGGAGCTGTTTTTT. Its protein product is CASSLRAGRTGELFF.

In this sample, this clone turned up once. The rearrangement joins TRBV28 to TRBJ1-5; 9 bases line up with TRBD1. The CDR3 extends over 15 amino acids. Per germline, CDR1 MDHEN and CDR2 SYDVKM. V shed 7 bases and J 10 bases; nucleotides not matched to a gene: 14. The CDR3 is CASNLRGQGQVPQHF. The CDR3 nucleotides are TGTGCCAGCAACCTTCGAGGACAGGGGCAAGTCCCCCAGCATTTT.

The chain couples TRBV7-2 to TRBJ2-7; D possibly corresponds to TRBD1 (6 bases). Germline V CDR1 and CDR2: SGHTA, FQGNSA. Trimming stripped 3 bases from V and 2 bases from J, with 11 bases between. The CDR3 runs 14 residues. CDR3 in DNA: TGTGCCAGCAGCTTCTGGGGGCCCCCCTACGAGCAGTACGTC. Protein product: CASSFWGPPYEQYV.